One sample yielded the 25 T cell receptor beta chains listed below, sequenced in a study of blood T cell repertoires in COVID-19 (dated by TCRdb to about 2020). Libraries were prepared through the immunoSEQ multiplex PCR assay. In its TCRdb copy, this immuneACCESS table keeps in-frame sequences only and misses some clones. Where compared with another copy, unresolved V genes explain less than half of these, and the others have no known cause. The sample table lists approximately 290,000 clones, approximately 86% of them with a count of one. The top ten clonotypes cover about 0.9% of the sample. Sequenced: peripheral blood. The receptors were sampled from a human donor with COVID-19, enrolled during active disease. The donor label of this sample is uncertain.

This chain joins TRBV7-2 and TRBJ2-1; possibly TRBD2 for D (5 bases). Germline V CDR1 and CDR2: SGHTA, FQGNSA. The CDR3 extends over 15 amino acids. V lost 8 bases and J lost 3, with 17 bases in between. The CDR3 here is CASGKRLADYNEQFF. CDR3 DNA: TGTGCCAGCGGAAAAAGGCTAGCAGACTACAATGAGCAGTTCTTC.

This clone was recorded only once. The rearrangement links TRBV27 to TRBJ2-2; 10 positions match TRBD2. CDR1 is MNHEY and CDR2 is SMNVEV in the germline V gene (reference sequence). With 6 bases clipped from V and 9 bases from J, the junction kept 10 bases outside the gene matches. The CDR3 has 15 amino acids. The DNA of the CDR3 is TGTGCCAGCAGAAGCGGGAGGGCGGGGAATAGGGAGCTGTTTTTT. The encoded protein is CASRSGRAGNRELFF.

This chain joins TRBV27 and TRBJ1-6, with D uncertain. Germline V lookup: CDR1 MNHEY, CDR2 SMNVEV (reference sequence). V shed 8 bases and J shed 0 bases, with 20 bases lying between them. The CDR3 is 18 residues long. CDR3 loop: CASRGPGDPSSYNSPLHF. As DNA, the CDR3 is TGTGCCAGCCGCGGGCCAGGCGACCCCAGCTCCTATAATTCACCCCTCCACTTT.

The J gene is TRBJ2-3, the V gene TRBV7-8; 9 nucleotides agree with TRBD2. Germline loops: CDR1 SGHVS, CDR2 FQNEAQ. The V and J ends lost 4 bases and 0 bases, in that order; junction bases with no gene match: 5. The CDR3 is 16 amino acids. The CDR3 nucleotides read TGTGCCAGCAGCTCGGGGACTAGCTGGAGCACAGATACGCAGTATTTT. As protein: CASSSGTSWSTDTQYF. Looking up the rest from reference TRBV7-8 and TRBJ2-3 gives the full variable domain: GAGVSQSPRYKVAKRGQDVALRCDPISGHVSLFWYQQALGQGPEFLTYFQNEAQLDKSGLPSDRFFAERPEGSVSTLKIQRTQQEDSAVYLCASSSGTSWSTDTQYFGPGTRLTVL.

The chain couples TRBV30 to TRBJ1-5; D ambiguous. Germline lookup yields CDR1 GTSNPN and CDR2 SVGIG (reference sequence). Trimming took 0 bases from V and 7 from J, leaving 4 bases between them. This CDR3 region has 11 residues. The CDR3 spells CAWSVGQPQHF. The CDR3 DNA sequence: TGTGCCTGGAGTGTCGGGCAGCCCCAGCATTTT.

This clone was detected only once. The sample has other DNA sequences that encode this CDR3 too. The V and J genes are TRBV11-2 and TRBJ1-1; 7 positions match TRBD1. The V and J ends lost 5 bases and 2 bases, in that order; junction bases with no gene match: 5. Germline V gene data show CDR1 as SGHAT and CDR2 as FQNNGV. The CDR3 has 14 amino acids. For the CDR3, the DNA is TGTGCCAGCAGCCTCCAGGGGGGAAACACTGAAGCTTTCTTT. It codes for CASSLQGGNTEAFF.

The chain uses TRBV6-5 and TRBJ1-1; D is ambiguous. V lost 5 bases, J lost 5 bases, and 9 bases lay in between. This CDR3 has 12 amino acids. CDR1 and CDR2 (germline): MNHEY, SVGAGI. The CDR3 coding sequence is TGTGCCAGCAGTCGGAGGGAGACTGAAGCTTTCTTT. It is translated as CASSRRETEAFF.

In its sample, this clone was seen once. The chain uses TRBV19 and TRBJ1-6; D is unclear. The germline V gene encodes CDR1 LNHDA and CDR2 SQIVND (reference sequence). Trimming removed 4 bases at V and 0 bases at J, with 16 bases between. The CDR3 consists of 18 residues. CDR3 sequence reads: CASSTRMTPSSYNSPLHF. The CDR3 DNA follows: TGTGCCAGTAGTACCCGGATGACACCGAGCTCCTATAATTCACCCCTCCACTTT.

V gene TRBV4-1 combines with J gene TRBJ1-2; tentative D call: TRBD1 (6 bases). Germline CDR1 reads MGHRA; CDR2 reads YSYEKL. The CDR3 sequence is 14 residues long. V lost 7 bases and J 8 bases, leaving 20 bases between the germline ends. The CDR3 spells CASTGTTQAGGYTF. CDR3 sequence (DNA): TGCGCCAGCACCGGGACAACACAAGCGGGGGGCTACACCTTC.

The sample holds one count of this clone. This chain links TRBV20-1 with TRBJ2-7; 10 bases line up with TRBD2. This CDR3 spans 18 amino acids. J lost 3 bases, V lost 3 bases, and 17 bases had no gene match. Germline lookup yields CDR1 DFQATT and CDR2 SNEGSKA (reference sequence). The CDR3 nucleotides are TGCAGTGCTAGTACTAGCGGGATACCTCCCCGGGGTTACTACGAGCAGTACTTC. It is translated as CSASTSGIPPRGYYEQYF.

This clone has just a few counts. In DNA, the CDR3 is TGTGCCAGTAGTATTTCCACAGGGGGCCTTCAGCCCCAGCATTTT. Translating gives CASSISTGGLQPQHF. J is TRBJ1-5 and V is TRBV19; 9 nucleotides line up with TRBD1. The germline CDR1 and CDR2 sequences are LNHDA and SQIVND (reference sequence). The CDR3 spans 15 residues. The ends lost 3 bases at V and 6 bases at J; junction bases unmatched: 6.

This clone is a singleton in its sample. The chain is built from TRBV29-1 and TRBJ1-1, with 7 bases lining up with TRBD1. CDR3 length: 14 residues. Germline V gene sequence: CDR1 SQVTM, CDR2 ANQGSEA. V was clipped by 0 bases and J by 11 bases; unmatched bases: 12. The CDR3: CSVEDTNLAGGAFF. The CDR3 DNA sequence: TGCAGCGTTGAAGATACTAACCTGGCAGGGGGGGCTTTCTTT. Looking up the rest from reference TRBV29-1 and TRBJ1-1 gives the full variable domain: SAVISQKPSRDICQRGTSLTIQCQVDSQVTMMFWYRQQPGQSLTLIATANQGSEATYESGFVIDKFPISRPNLTFSTLTVSNMSPEDSSIYLCSVEDTNLAGGAFFGQGTRLTVV.

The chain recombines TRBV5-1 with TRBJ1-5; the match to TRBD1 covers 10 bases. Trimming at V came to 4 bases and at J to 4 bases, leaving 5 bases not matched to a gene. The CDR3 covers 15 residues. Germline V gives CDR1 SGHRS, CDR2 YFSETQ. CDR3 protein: CASSVGQGNNQPQHF. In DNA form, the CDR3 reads TGCGCCAGCAGCGTGGGACAGGGGAATAATCAGCCCCAGCATTTT.

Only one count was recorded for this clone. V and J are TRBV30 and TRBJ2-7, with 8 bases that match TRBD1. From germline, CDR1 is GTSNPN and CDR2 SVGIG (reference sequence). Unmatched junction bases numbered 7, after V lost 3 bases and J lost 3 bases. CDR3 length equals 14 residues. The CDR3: CAWRETGAFYEQYF. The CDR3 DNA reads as TGTGCCTGGAGGGAGACAGGGGCCTTCTACGAGCAGTACTTC.

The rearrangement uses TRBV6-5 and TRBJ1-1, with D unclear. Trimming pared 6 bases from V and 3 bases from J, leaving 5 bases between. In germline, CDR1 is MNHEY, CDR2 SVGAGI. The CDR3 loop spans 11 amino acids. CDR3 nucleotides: TGTGCCAGCAGCCAATACACTGAAGCTTTCTTT. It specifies CASSQYTEAFF.

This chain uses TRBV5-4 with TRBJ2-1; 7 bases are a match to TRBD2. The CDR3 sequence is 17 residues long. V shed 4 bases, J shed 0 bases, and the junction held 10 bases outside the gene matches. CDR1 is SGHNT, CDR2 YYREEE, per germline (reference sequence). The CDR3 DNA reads TGTGCCAGCAGCCCAAGGTTAGCGGGCAACTCCTACAATGAGCAGTTCTTC. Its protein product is CASSPRLAGNSYNEQFF.

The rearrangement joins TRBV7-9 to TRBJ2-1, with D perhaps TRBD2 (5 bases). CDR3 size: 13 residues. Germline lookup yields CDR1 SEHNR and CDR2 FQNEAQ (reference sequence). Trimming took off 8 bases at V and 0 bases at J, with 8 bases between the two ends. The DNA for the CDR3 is TGTGCCAGCCAGCTAGCCTCCTACAATGAGCAGTTCTTC. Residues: CASQLASYNEQFF.

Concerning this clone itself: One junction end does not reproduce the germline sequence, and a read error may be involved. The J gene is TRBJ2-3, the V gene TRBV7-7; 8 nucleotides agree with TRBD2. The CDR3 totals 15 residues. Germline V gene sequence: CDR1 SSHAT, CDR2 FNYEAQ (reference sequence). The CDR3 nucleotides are TGTGCTAGCAGCCGGAGCGGGAGAGGCACAGATACGCAGTATTTT. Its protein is CASSRSGRGTDTQYF. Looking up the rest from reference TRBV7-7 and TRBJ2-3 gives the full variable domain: GAGVSQSPRYKVTKRGQDVTLRCDPISSHATLYWYQQALGQGPEFLTYFNYEAQPDKSGLPSDRFSAERPEGSISTLTIQRTEQRDSAMYRCASSRSGRGTDTQYFGPGTRLTVL.

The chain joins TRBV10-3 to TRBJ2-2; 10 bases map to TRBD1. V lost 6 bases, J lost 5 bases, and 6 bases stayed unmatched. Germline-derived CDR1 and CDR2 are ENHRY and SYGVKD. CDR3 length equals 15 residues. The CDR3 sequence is CAIRAGTGETGELFF. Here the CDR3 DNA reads TGTGCCATCAGGGCCGGGACAGGGGAAACCGGGGAGCTGTTTTTT.

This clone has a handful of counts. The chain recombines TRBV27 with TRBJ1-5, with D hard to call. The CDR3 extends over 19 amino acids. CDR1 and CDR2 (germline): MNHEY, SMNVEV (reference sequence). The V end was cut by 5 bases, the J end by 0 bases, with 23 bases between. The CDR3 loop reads CASSPHVVMGIASNQPQHF. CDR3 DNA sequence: TGTGCCAGCAGTCCTCACGTGGTGATGGGCATCGCTAGCAATCAGCCCCAGCATTTT.

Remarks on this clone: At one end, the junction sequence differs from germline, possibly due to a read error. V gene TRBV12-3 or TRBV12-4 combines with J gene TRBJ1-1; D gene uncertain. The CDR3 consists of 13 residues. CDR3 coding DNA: TGTGCCAGCAGGTTAGAGCTGAACACTGAAGCTTTCTTT. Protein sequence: CASRLELNTEAFF.

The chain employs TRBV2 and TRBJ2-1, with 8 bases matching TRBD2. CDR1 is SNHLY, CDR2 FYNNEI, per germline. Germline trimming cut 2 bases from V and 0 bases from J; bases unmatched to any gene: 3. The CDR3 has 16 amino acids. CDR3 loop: CASSESLAGSYNEQFF. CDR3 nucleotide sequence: TGTGCCAGCAGTGAAAGCCTAGCGGGCTCCTACAATGAGCAGTTCTTC.

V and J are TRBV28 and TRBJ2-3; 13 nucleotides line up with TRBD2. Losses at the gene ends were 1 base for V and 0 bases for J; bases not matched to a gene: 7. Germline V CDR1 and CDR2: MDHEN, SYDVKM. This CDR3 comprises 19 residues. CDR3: CASSLSGLAGAQSTDTQYF. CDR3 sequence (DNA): TGTGCCAGCAGTTTATCCGGACTAGCGGGAGCCCAAAGCACAGATACGCAGTATTTT.

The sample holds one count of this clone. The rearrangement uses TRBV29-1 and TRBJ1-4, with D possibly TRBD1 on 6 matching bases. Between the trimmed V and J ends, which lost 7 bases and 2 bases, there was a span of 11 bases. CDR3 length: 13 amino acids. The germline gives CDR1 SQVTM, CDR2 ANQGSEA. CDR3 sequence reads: CSALTGTNEKLFF. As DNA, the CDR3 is TGCAGCGCCTTGACAGGCACTAATGAAAAACTGTTTTTT.

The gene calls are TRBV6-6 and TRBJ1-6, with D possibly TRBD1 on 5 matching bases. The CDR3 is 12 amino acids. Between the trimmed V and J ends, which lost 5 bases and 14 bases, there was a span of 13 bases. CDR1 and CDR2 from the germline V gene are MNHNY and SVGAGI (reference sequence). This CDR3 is CASSATESALHF. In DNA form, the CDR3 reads TGTGCCAGCAGTGCGACAGAGTCAGCCCTCCACTTT.